A selection of T cell receptor beta chains follows, all from one sample in a study of blood T cell repertoires in COVID-19. Generated by immunoSEQ multiplex PCR, the TCRdb table keeps only in-frame clones and is missing some. The sample has over 130,000 clones, about 91% seen once. Sequenced input: peripheral blood. Every receptor here comes from a human donor in a cohort sampled during active COVID-19. Each CDR3 is given with its conserved first and last residue. A D gene is named only where the DNA matches it firmly. Expanded clones are given a class, and other clones once, few, many or no size at all.

V: TRBV27; size: NA; J: TRBJ2-6; D: NA; DNA: TGTGCCAGCAGTTTATCTCCGGAGCCTGGGGCCAACGTCCTGACTTTC; CDR3: CASSLSPEPGANVLTF
V: TRBV4-2; size: NA; J: TRBJ1-4; D: NA; DNA: TGTGCCAGCAGCCAAGTTGCCAGTAAAAGTGGAAAACTGTTTTTT; CDR3: CASSQVASKSGKLFF
V: TRBV30; size: few; J: TRBJ2-1; D: TRBD2; DNA: TGTGCCTGGAATATAGCGGGGGGGCCCAATGAGCAGTTCTTC; CDR3: CAWNIAGGPNEQFF
V: TRBV5-1; size: NA; J: TRBJ1-2; D: NA; DNA: TGCGCCAGCAGTCCCCAGGGGAGTTCTGGCTACACCTTC; CDR3: CASSPQGSSGYTF
V: TRBV20-1; size: once; J: TRBJ1-2; D: NA; DNA: TGCAGTGTTTTAGCTAACTATGGCTACACCTTC; CDR3: CSVLANYGYTF
V: TRBV18; size: NA; J: TRBJ1-3; D: TRBD1; DNA: TGTGCCAGCTCACCAGGAGGGACAGCTGGAAACACCATATATTTT; CDR3: CASSPGGTAGNTIYF
V: TRBV19; size: NA; J: TRBJ1-2; D: TRBD1; DNA: TGTGCCAGTAGTAAGGACAGGGGTCTATATGGCTACACCTTC; CDR3: CASSKDRGLYGYTF
V: TRBV2; size: NA; J: TRBJ1-1; D: NA; DNA: TGTGCCACGCTACTAGTCCTGAACACTGAAGCTTTCTTT; CDR3: CATLLVLNTEAFF
V: TRBV5-6; size: few; J: TRBJ1-4; D: TRBD1; DNA: TGTGCCAGCAGCCCCGGGACAGGCCTTCGGGAACTGTTTTTT; CDR3: CASSPGTGLRELFF
V: TRBV7-2; size: NA; J: TRBJ2-7; D: TRBD1; DNA: TGTGCCAGCAGCTTATCTCGGACAGGCTCCTACGAGCAGTACTTC; CDR3: CASSLSRTGSYEQYF
V: TRBV3-1/TRBV3-2; size: NA; J: TRBJ2-3; D: TRBD2; DNA: TGTGCCAGCAGCCAAGATCGGACTAGCGGGGGTGATACGCAGTATTTT; CDR3: CASSQDRTSGGDTQYF
V: TRBV6-5; size: once; J: TRBJ1-1; D: NA; DNA: TGTGCCAGCAATTTTCCTAAGGCTTTCTTT; CDR3: CASNFPKAFF
V: TRBV30; size: NA; J: TRBJ1-6; D: TRBD1; DNA: TGTGCCTGGAGAGGACAGGGTGATTCACCCCTCCACTTT; CDR3: CAWRGQGDSPLHF
V: TRBV6-6; size: NA; J: TRBJ2-5; D: NA; DNA: TGTGCCAGCAGTTACTCGATAACAGGGCAAGAGACCCAGTACTTC; CDR3: CASSYSITGQETQYF
V: TRBV19; size: NA; J: TRBJ2-2; D: TRBD1; DNA: TGTGCCAGTACCGAAAACAGGGGGCTGGGCACCGGGGAGCTGTTTTTT; CDR3: CASTENRGLGTGELFF
V: TRBV7-6; size: NA; J: TRBJ2-7; D: NA; DNA: TGTGCCAGCAGCTTAGCAGACCGGGGGACTTACGAGCAGTACTTC; CDR3: CASSLADRGTYEQYF
V: TRBV18; size: NA; J: TRBJ1-1; D: NA; DNA: TGTGCCAGCTCACCACTGGGGCGCAACACTGAAGCTTTCTTT; CDR3: CASSPLGRNTEAFF
V: TRBV19; size: NA; J: TRBJ1-6; D: NA; DNA: TGTGCCACCACCAGCTCAGGGAAGAATTCACCCCTCCACTTT; CDR3: CATTSSGKNSPLHF
V: TRBV29-1; size: NA; J: TRBJ1-2; D: TRBD1; DNA: TGCAGCGGGGAGACAGGGGTGAATGGCTACACCTTC; CDR3: CSGETGVNGYTF
V: TRBV10-3; size: NA; J: TRBJ2-5; D: NA; DNA: TGTGCCACTGCGACAGGGACTGTGGAGACCCAGTACTTC; CDR3: CATATGTVETQYF
V: TRBV19; size: NA; J: TRBJ2-3; D: TRBD2; DNA: TGTGCCAGTAGTATAGTTGCGGGGGGGAGCACAGATACGCAGTATTTT; CDR3: CASSIVAGGSTDTQYF
V: TRBV10-3; size: NA; J: TRBJ1-2; D: NA; DNA: TGTGCCACTGGGCCGCAAGGGGATAACTATGGCTACACCTTC; CDR3: CATGPQGDNYGYTF
V: TRBV5-6; size: NA; J: TRBJ2-6; D: TRBD1; DNA: TGTGCCAGCAGCGGACAGGGATATTACTCTGGGGCCAACGTCCTGACTTTC; CDR3: CASSGQGYYSGANVLTF
V: TRBV6-4; size: NA; J: TRBJ2-3; D: TRBD2; DNA: TGTGCCAGCAGTGACGGGACTAGCGGGGCAGATACGCAGTATTTT; CDR3: CASSDGTSGADTQYF
V: TRBV21-1; size: NA; J: TRBJ1-2; D: NA; DNA: TGTGCCAGCAGCACGGGTTGGAAGAAGAGATCAACTAACTATGGCTACACCTTC; CDR3: CASSTGWKKRSTNYGYTF
V: TRBV5-4; size: few; J: TRBJ1-5; D: NA; DNA: TGTGCCAGCAGCATACAGGGCTCTCAGCCCCAGCATTTT; CDR3: CASSIQGSQPQHF
V: TRBV18; size: NA; J: TRBJ2-1; D: TRBD2; DNA: TGTGCCAGCTCACCAGGTAGCGGGGGGTACAATGAGCAGTTCTTC; CDR3: CASSPGSGGYNEQFF
V: TRBV18; size: NA; J: TRBJ1-1; D: TRBD1; DNA: TGTGCCAGCTCACCTGACAGGGGGAACACTGAAGCTTTCTTT; CDR3: CASSPDRGNTEAFF
V: TRBV5-1; size: NA; J: TRBJ2-5; D: NA; DNA: TGCGCCAGCAGCTTGTTTCTGTTCCCCCAAGAGACCCAGTACTTC; CDR3: CASSLFLFPQETQYF
V: TRBV3-1/TRBV3-2; size: NA; J: TRBJ2-3; D: TRBD2; DNA: TGTGCCAGCAGCCACCGACTAGCGGGGCGTAATACGCAGTATTTT; CDR3: CASSHRLAGRNTQYF
V: TRBV4-3; size: NA; J: TRBJ1-2; D: NA; DNA: TGCGCCAGCAGCCAAGGAGTAGGGAGAGATGGCTACACCTTC; CDR3: CASSQGVGRDGYTF
V: TRBV11-2; size: NA; J: TRBJ1-4; D: NA; DNA: TGTGCCAGCAGCTTAGGGGTGGCGGGCGAAAAACTGTTTTTT; CDR3: CASSLGVAGEKLFF
V: TRBV4-3; size: NA; J: TRBJ2-7; D: TRBD2; DNA: TGCGCCAGCAGCCAAGTTTTAACTAGCGGGCCCCCGGAGCAGTACTTC; CDR3: CASSQVLTSGPPEQYF
V: TRBV30; size: NA; J: TRBJ2-3; D: NA; DNA: TGTGCCTGGAGTCCCGGACTACCGGCAGATACGCAGTATTTT; CDR3: CAWSPGLPADTQYF
V: TRBV19; size: once; J: TRBJ1-4; D: TRBD1; DNA: TGTGCCAGTAGAGTAGTAAATAAACAAAAAATTTACAGGGGGACTCTCCAAAATGAAAAACTGTTTTTT; CDR3: CASRVVNKQKIYRGTLQNEKLFF
V: TRBV18; size: NA; J: TRBJ1-1; D: TRBD1; DNA: TGTGCCAGCTCACCATCCAGGGGGCGGGCGTGGACTGAAGCTTTCTTT; CDR3: CASSPSRGRAWTEAFF
V: TRBV15; size: NA; J: TRBJ1-1; D: TRBD1; DNA: TGTGCCACTAGTACAGGGGGCACTGAAGCTTTCTTT; CDR3: CATSTGGTEAFF
V: TRBV5-1; size: once; J: TRBJ1-2; D: TRBD1; DNA: TGCGCCAGCAGCCCCGGAGGGACAGGCTATGGCTACACCTTC; CDR3: CASSPGGTGYGYTF
V: TRBV11-2; size: NA; J: TRBJ2-3; D: TRBD2; DNA: TGTGCCAGCAGCCGGGGGGGGCTTGGAGATACGCAGTATTTT; CDR3: CASSRGGLGDTQYF
V: TRBV9; size: once; J: TRBJ2-1; D: NA; DNA: TGTGCCAGCAGCGGGGGACTGGCGGGGTACAATGAGCAGTTCTTC; CDR3: CASSGGLAGYNEQFF
V: TRBV7-6; size: NA; J: TRBJ2-1; D: TRBD1; DNA: TGTGCCAGCAGCCGGACAGGAGATAGCTCCTACAATGAGCAGTTCTTC; CDR3: CASSRTGDSSYNEQFF
V: TRBV7-9; size: NA; J: TRBJ2-3; D: NA; DNA: TGTGCCAGCAGCTACCGGGACAATCATCATACGCAGTATTTT; CDR3: CASSYRDNHHTQYF
V: TRBV10-3; size: NA; J: TRBJ2-7; D: TRBD1; DNA: TGTGCCATCAGTCGGACAGGGAACGAGCAGTACTTC; CDR3: CAISRTGNEQYF